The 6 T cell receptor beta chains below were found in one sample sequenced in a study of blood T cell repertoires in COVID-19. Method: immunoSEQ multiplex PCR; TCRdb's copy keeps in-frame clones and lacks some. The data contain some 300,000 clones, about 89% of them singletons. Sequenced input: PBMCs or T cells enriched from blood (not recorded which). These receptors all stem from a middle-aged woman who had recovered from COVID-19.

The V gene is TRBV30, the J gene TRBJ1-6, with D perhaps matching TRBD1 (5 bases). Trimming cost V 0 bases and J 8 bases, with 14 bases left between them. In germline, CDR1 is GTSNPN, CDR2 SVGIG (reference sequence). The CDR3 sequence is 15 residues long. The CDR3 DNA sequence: TGTGCCTGGAGTGTACTGGGGACGGGAGATTCACCCCTCCACTTT. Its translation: CAWSVLGTGDSPLHF. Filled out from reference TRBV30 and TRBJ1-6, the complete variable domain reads SQTIHQWPATLVQPVGSPLSLECTVEGTSNPNLYWYRQAAGRGLQLLFYSVGIGQISSEVPQNLSASRPQDRQFILSSKKLLLSDSGFYLCAWSVLGTGDSPLHFGNGTRLTVT.

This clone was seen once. CDR3 protein: CASSPVGTSGGNEQFF. The CDR3 coding sequence is TGTGCCAGCTCACCAGTGGGGACTAGCGGGGGCAATGAGCAGTTCTTC. The chain employs TRBV18 and TRBJ2-1; TRBD2 matches at 14 bases. The germline gives CDR1 KGHSH, CDR2 LQKENI. This CDR3 is built from 16 residues. With 2 bases clipped from V and 6 bases from J, the junction kept 3 bases outside the gene matches.

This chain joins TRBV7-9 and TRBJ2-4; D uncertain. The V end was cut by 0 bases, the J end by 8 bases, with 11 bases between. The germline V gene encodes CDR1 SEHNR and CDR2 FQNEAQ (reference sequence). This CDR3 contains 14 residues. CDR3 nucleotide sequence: TGTGCCAGCAGCTTAGCGGGCCTAAAGGACATTCAGTACTTC. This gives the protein CASSLAGLKDIQYF.

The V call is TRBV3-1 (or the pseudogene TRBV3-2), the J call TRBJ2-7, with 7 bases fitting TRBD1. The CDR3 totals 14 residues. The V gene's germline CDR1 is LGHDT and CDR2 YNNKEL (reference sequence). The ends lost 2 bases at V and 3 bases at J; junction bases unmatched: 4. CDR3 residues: CASSQYRDSYEQYF. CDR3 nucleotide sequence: TGTGCCAGCAGCCAATACCGGGACAGCTACGAGCAGTACTTC.

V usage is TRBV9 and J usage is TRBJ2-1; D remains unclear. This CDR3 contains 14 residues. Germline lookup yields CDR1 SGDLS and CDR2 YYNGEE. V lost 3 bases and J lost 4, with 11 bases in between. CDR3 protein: CASSALQAYNEQFF. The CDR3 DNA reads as TGTGCCAGCAGCGCCTTGCAAGCATACAATGAGCAGTTCTTC.

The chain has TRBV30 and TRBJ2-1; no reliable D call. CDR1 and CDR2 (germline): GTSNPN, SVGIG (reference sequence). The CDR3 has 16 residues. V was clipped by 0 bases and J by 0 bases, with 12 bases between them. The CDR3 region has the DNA TGTGCCTGGAGTGTAAGCTTACTAAGCTCCTACAATGAGCAGTTCTTC. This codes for CAWSVSLLSSYNEQFF.